This T cell receptor (beta chain) was obtained from a study of beta chain features in type 1 diabetes. Study information: Age, gender and cell yields were alike across patients and healthy donors. The examined sorted cells totaled fewer than 110,000,000 across samples. General study points: PCR might favor shorter templates, but any such skew would affect patients and controls equally.

What was sequenced were expressed TCRB transcripts, since all of the isolated RNA had been reverse transcribed. TCRdb's table, derived via immunoSEQ multiplex PCR, lists solely in-frame clones and lacks some. The table includes hundreds of thousands of clones, roughly 31% detected once. As concerns this clone: Its antigen is unidentified.

CDR3 length: 14 residues. Germline CDR1 reads LGHNA; CDR2 reads YSLEER. Trimming removed 0 bases from V and 2 bases from J, with 6 bases in between. V usage is TRBV4-3 and J usage is TRBJ2-3; the D is unclear. The clonotype originates from a man between 18 and 35 years old in good health. Material for sequencing was naive CD4+ T cells from blood. The CDR3 region is CASSQDRPTDTQYF. DNA of the CDR3: TGCGCCAGCAGCCAAGACCGGCCCACAGATACGCAGTATTTT.